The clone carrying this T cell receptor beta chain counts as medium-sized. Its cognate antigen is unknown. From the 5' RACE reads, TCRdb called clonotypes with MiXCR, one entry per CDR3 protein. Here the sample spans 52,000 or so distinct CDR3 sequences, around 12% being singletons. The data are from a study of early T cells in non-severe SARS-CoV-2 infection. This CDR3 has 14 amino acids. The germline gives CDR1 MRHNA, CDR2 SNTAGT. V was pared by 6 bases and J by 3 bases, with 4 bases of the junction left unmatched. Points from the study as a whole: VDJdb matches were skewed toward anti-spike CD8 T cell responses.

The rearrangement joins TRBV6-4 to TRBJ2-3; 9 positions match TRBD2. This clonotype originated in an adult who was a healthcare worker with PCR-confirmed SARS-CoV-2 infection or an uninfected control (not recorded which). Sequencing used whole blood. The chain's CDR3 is CASSSSGETDTQYF. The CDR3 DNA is TGTGCCAGCAGCTCTAGCGGGGAGACAGATACGCAGTATTTT.